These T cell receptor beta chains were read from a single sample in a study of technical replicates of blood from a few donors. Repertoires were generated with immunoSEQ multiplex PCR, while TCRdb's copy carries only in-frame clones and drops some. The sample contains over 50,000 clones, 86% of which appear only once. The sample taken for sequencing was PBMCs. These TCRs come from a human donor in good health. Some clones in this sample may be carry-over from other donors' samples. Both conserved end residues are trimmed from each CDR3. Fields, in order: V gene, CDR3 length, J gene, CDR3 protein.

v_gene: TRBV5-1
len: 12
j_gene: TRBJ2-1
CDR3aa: ASSFGGGYNEQF

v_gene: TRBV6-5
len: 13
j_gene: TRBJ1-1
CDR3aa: ASSRQGTMNTEAF

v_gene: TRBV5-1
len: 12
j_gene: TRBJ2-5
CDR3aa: ASSLEGGQETQY

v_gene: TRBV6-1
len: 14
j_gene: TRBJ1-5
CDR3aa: ASSESTGWGNQPQH

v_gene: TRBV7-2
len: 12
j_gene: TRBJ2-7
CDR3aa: ASSKGGTKGEQY

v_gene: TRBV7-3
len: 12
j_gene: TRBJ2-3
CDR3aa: ASSQGLVPDTQY

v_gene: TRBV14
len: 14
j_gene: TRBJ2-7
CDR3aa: ASSQSPSRGSYEQY

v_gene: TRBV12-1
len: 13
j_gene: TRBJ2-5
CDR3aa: ASSSRLGEMETQY

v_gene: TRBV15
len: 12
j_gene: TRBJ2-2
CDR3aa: ATSVTGGTGELF

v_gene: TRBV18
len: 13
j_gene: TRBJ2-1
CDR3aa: ASSPRDRTDNEQF

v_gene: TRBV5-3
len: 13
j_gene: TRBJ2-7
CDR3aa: ASSQDRTATYEQY

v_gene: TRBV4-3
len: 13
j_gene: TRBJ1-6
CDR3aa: ASSNQGLCNSPLH

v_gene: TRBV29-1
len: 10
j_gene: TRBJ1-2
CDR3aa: SVEDQDYGYT

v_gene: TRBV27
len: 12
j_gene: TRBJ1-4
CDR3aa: ASSFRDRGEKLF

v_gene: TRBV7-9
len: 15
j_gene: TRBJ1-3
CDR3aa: ASSLVGTGYSGNTIY

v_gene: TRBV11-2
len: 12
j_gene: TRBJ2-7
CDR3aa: ASSRGTVPGEQY

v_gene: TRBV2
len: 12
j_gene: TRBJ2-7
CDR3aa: ASSFTGVPYEQY

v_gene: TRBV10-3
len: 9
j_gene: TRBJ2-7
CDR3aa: AIATSDEQY

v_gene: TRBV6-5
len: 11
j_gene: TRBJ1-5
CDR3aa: ASGTGGYQPQH

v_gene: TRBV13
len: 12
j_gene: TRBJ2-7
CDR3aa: ASSLAWQGLEQY

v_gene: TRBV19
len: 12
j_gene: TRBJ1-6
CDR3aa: ASSWGQYNSPLH

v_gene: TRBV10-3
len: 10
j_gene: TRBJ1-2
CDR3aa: AISESKTGNT

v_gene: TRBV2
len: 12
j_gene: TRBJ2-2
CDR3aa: ASRSDTNTGELF

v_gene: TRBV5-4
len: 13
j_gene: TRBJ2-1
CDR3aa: ASSIPSGRGNEQF

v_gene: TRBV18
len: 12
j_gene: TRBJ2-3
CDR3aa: ASSPQRSTDTQY

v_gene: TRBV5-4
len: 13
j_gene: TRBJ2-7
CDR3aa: ASSNHGQVNYEQY

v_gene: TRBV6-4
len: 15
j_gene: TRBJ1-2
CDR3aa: ANKGVDLTGVLEGYT

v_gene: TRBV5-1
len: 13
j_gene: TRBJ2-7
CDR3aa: ASSLDPGHADEQY

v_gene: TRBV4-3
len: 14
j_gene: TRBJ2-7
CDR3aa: ASSQDREDLSYEQY

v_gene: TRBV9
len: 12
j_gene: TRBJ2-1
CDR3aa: ASSVATGAGEQF

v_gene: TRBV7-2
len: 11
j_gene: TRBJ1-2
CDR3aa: ASSIDRDYGYT

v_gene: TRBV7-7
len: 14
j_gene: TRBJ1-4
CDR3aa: ASSLGQGAMNEKLF

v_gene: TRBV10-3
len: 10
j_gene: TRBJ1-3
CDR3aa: AIGGSGNTIY

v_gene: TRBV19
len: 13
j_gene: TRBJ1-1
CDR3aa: ASSEQGAGDTEAF

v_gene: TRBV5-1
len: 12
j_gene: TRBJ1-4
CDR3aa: ASSSGGEGEKLF

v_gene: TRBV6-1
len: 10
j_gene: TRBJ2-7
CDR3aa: ASRTGSYEQY

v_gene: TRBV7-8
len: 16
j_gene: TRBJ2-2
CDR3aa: ASSFRASGGGNTGELF

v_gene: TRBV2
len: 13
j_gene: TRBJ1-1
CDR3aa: ASIGSGARNTEAF

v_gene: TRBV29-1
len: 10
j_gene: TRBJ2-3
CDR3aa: SAARGKDTQY

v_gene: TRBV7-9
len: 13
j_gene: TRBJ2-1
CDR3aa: ASSPGLGGPIEQF

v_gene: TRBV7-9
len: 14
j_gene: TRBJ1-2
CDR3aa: ASSLDWQGGAYGYT

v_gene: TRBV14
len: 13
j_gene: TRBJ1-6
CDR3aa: ASSQSSSYNSPLH

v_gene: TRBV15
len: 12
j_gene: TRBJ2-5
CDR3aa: ATSRDSSGETQY

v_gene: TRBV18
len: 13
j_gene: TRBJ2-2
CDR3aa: ASSPEESGTGELF

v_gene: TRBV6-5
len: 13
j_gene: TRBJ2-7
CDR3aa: ASSYGSGGVYEQY